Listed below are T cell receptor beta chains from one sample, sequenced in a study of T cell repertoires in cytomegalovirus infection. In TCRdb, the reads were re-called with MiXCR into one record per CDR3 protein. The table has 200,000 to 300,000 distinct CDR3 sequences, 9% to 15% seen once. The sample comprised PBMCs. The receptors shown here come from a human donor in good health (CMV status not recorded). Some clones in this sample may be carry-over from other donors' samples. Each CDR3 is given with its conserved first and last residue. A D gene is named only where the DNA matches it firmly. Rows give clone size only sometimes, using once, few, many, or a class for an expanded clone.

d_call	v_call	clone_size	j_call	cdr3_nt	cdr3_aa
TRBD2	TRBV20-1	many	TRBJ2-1	TGCAGTGCTAGAGTAACAACAGAGAGAGCGGGAGGGCCATTTTTAACTGAGCAGTTCTTC	CSARVTTERAGGPFLTEQFF
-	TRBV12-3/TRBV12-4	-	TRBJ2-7	TGTGCCAGCAGTTTTTGGCCTGGGGGCTCCTACGAGCAGTACTTC	CASSFWPGGSYEQYF
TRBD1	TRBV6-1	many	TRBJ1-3	TGTGCCAGGGAACAGGGGGCATATGGAAACACCATATATTTT	CAREQGAYGNTIYF
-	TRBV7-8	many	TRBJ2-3	TGTGCCAGCAGCTTAACCTCTGGGGGGACGAGCACAGATACGCAGTATTTT	CASSLTSGGTSTDTQYF
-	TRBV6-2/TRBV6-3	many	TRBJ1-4	TGTGCCAGCGTGCGGGGAACTAATGAAAAACTGTTTTTT	CASVRGTNEKLFF
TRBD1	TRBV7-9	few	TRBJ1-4	TGTGCCAGCAGCCTCCGGACAGGGGAAGAAAAACTGTTTTTT	CASSLRTGEEKLFF
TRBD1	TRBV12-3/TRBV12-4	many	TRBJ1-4	TGTGCCAGCAGGTCGACAGGGGCGGCTAATGAAAAACTGTTTTTT	CASRSTGAANEKLFF
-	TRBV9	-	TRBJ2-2	TGTGCCAGCAGTTCCCTAGGGAACACCGGGGAGCTGTTTTTT	CASSSLGNTGELFF
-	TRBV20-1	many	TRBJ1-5	TGCAGTGCTAGAGAACCGGCCGGAGGTCAGCCCCAGCATTTT	CSAREPAGGQPQHF
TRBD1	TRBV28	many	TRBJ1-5	TGTGCCAGCAGTTTACGATCCGGACAGGGTAGTCAGCCCCAGCATTTT	CASSLRSGQGSQPQHF
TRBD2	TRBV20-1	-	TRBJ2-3	TGCAGTGCTTCACCGACTAGCGGGTACACAGATACGCAGTATTTT	CSASPTSGYTDTQYF
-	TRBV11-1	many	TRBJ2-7	TGTGCCAGCAGCTCCGACCGGCGACACGAGCAGTACTTC	CASSSDRRHEQYF
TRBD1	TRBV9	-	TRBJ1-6	TGTGCCAGCAGCGAAGGACAGGGAGGGAATTCACCCCTCCACTTT	CASSEGQGGNSPLHF
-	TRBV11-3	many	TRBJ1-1	TGTGCCAGCAGCTCCCAAAGCCTCAGTAACACTGAAGCTTTCTTT	CASSSQSLSNTEAFF
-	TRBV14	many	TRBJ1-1	TGTGCCAGCAGCCGGAGTGGGATTCTGAACACTGAAGCTTTCTTT	CASSRSGILNTEAFF
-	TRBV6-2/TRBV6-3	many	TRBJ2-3	TGTGCCAGCAGACCCCCCAGGACTTCTAGGAAGGCGCAGTATTTT	CASRPPRTSRKAQYF
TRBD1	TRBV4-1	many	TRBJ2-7	TGCGCCAGCAGCCAGGTACAGGGGGTATACGAGCAGTACTTC	CASSQVQGVYEQYF
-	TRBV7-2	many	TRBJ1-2	TGTGCCAGCAGCAAGACGGTGGGGGGCTACACCTTC	CASSKTVGGYTF
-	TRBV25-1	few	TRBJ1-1	TGTGCCAGCAGTGCTTCCGTGAACACTGAAGCTTTCTTT	CASSASVNTEAFF
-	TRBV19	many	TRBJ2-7	TGTGCCAGTAGTAATATTTACGAGCAGTACTTC	CASSNIYEQYF
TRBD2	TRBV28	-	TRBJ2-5	TGTGCCAGCAGTCTCAACCCGGGTGACCCGGGACTAACGTTACAAGAGACCCAGTACTTC	CASSLNPGDPGLTLQETQYF
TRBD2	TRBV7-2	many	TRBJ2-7	TGTGCCAGCATCCCAATCGGACTAGCGGGAAGCGAGCAGTACTTC	CASIPIGLAGSEQYF
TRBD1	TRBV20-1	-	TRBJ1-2	TGCAGTGCTCCGGGACAGGGCGGGTTTGGCTACACCTTC	CSAPGQGGFGYTF
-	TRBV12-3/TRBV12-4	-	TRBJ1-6	TGTGCCAGCAGTCAAGCGGGGTGGTCAGTCAATTCACCCCTCCACTTT	CASSQAGWSVNSPLHF
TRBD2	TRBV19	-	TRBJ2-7	TGTGCCAGTAGTCCGCAAGCCGCGGGAGGGGGCTACGAGCAGTACTTC	CASSPQAAGGGYEQYF
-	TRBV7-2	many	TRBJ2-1	TGTGCCAGCAGCCCCCGCCTACTAGCAAATGTGGGGAATGAGCAGTTCTTC	CASSPRLLANVGNEQFF
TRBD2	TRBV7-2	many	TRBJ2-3	TGTGCCAGCAGCTTAGTCCAGACTAGCGGGAGAACGCAGTATTTT	CASSLVQTSGRTQYF
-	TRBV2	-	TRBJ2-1	TGTGCCAGCAGTGAAGCGCTGGGGGGATACAATGAGCAGTTCTTC	CASSEALGGYNEQFF
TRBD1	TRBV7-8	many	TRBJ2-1	TGTGCCAGCAGCTTAGGTTCTCCGGGACAGGGGCGAAATGAGCAGTTCTTC	CASSLGSPGQGRNEQFF
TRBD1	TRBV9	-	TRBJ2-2	TGTGCCAGCAGCCCGATTCCGGGACAGGGAGACACCGGGGAGCTGTTTTTT	CASSPIPGQGDTGELFF
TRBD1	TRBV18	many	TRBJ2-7	TGTGCCAGCTGCCTCACAGGGGGCGAAGGCTACGAGCAGTACTTC	CASCLTGGEGYEQYF
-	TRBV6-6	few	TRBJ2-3	TGTGCCAGCAGTTACTCCAGACTAGAGGTAGATACGCAGTATTTT	CASSYSRLEVDTQYF
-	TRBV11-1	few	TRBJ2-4	TGTGCCAGCAGCTCCACCGGGTCGTGGGGGGACATTCAGTACTTC	CASSSTGSWGDIQYF
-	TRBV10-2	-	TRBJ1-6	TGCGCCAGCAGTGATGGGACATTAGGTCTCTCCCCCCTCCACTTT	CASSDGTLGLSPLHF
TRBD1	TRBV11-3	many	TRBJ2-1	TGTGCCAGCACCCTTACGGGGACAGGGAGTGAGCAGTTCTTC	CASTLTGTGSEQFF
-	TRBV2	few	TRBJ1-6	TGTGCCAGCAGTGAAGTGGGTAGGGGTTCACCCCTCCACTTT	CASSEVGRGSPLHF
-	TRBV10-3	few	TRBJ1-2	TGTGCCATCAGTGAGACACAAGACAGGCCCCTCTACACCTTC	CAISETQDRPLYTF
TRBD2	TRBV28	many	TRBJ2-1	TGTGCCAGCAGCGCTAGCGGGGGGGGCCTCAATGAGCAGTTCTTC	CASSASGGGLNEQFF
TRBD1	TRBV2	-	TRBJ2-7	TGTGCCAGCAGACCGGACAGGGGGTATTCCTACGAGCAGTACTTC	CASRPDRGYSYEQYF
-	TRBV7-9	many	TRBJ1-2	TGTGCCAGCAGCCCAGACAGCGCTTCCTATGGCTACACCTTC	CASSPDSASYGYTF
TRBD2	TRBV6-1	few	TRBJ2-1	TGTGCCAGCAGCCCCCGACTGGCGGGGGGGGGGGATGAGCAGTTCTTC	CASSPRLAGGGDEQFF
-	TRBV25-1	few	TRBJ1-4	TGTGCCAGCAGTGAAGAGACTGAAAAACTGTTTTTT	CASSEETEKLFF
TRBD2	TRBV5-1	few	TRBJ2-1	TGCGCCAGCAGCGGACTAGCGGTGGAGGGTAATGAGCAGTTCTTC	CASSGLAVEGNEQFF
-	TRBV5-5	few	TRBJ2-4	TGTGCCAGCAGCTCCCAGGGCGCGCTAGCCAAAAACATTCAGTACTTC	CASSSQGALAKNIQYF
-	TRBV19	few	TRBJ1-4	TGTGCCAGTAGCGTTAATGAAAAACTGTTTTTT	CASSVNEKLFF
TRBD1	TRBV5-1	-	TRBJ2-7	TGCGCCAGCAGCTTGTCTACAGGGGCCTACGAGCAGTACTTC	CASSLSTGAYEQYF
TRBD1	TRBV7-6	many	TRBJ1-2	TGTGCCAGCAGCCCAACAGGGGCTGGCTACACCTTC	CASSPTGAGYTF
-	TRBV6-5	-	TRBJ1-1	TGTGCCAGCATCCGGAATCAACAGCCGAACACTGAAGCTTTCTTT	CASIRNQQPNTEAFF
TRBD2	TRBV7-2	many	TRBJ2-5	TGTGCCAGCAGCTTAGGTAGCGGGGAGGAGACCCAGTACTTC	CASSLGSGEETQYF
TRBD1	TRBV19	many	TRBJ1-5	TGTGCCAGTAGCGGGCAGGGGGCCACCAATCAGCCCCAGCATTTT	CASSGQGATNQPQHF
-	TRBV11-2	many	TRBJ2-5	TGTGCCAGCAGCTTAGCGGGCCTGGGGAGAGAGACCCAGTACTTC	CASSLAGLGRETQYF
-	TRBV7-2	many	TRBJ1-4	TGTGCCAGCAGCTTTGCCCTCCGGACGCCGTCGACTAATGAAAAACTGTTTTTT	CASSFALRTPSTNEKLFF
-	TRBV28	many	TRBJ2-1	TGTGCCAGCAGAGCCGGGACATTCTACAATGAGCAGTTCTTC	CASRAGTFYNEQFF